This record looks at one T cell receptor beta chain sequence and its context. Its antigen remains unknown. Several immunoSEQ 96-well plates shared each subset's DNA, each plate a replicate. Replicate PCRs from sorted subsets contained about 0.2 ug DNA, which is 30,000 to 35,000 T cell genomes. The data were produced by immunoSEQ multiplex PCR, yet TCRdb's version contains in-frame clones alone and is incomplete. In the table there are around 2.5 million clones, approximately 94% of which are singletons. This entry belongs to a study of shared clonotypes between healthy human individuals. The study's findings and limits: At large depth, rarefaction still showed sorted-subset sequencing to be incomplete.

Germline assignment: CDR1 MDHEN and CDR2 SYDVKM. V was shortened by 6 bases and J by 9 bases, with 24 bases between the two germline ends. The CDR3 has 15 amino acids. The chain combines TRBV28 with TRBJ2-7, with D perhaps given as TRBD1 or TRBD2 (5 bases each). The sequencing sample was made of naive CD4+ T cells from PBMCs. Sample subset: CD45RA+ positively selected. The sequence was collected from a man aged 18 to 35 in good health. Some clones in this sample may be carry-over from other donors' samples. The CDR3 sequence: CASSRRDRDGGRQYF. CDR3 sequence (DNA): TGTGCCAGCAGCCGAAGGGACCGGGACGGAGGACGGCAGTACTTC.